This TCR beta chain emerged from a study of CD8 T cells in ankylosing spondylitis. Worth noting for this clonotype: Its antigen is unknown.

Study-level results: There were earlier reports of some motif variants in reactive arthritis synovial fluid and blood. Ankylosing spondylitis blood appeared to be characterized by a TCR beta motif of 8 or 9 highly homologous variants.

TCRdb used MiXCR to reprocess the 5' RACE reads, holding one entry per CDR3 protein. The sample holds some 200,000 distinct CDR3 sequences; about a quarter are singletons and the top ten take 6.6%. The material sequenced was blood, either unsorted or a sorted T cell fraction (not recorded which). The TCR originated in a male donor with ankylosing spondylitis or in good health (not recorded which).

The CDR3, as DNA: TGCAGCGTTGAAGCAGGTGAAAAACTGTTTTTT. Its translation is CSVEAGEKLFF. This chain uses TRBV29-1 with TRBJ1-4; D uncertain. Germline CDR1 reads SQVTM; CDR2 reads ANQGSEA. Trimming took 1 base from V and 7 from J, leaving 4 bases between them. The CDR3 is made up of 11 amino acids.